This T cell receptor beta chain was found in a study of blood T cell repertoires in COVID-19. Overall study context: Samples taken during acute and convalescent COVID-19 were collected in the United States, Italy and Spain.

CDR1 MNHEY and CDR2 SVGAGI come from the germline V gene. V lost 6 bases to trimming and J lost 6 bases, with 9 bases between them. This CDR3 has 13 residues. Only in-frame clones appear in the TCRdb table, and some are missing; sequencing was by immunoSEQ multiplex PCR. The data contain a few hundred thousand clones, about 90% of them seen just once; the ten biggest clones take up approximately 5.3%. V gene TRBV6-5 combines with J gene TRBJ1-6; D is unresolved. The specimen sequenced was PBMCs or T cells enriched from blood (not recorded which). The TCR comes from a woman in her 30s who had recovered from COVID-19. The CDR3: CASRRRSNSPLHF. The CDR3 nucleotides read TGTGCCAGCAGACGACGGAGTAATTCACCCCTCCACTTT.